A selection of T cell receptor beta chains follows, all from one sample in a study of siplizumab effects on memory and regulatory T cells. Generated by immunoSEQ multiplex PCR, the TCRdb table keeps only in-frame clones and is missing some. The sample carries some 120,000 clones, about 94% recorded once. What was sequenced was non-Treg CD4+ T cells sorted from blood. The receptors shown here come from a human donor in good health. Each CDR3 is given with its conserved first and last residue. A D gene is named only where the DNA matches it firmly. Expanded clones are given a class, and other clones once, few, many or no size at all.

d_gene	v_gene	j_gene	abundance	CDR3nt	CDR3aa
NA	TRBV10-3	TRBJ2-1	once	TGTGCCACCATGATTGGGACGGCCAACAATGAGCAGTTCTTC	CATMIGTANNEQFF
TRBD1	TRBV29-1	TRBJ2-2	NA	TGCAGCGCCTCCCTGGACAGGGTGGTCGGGGAGCTGTTTTTT	CSASLDRVVGELFF
TRBD1	TRBV6-1	TRBJ1-2	NA	TGTGCCAGCAGTGAACAAGGGACAGGGTTGGACTATGGCTACACCTTC	CASSEQGTGLDYGYTF
NA	TRBV5-8	TRBJ1-1	NA	TGTGCCAGCAGCTTGGGCGGGGTTGGGAGAGCTTTCTTT	CASSLGGVGRAFF
NA	TRBV7-3	TRBJ2-1	NA	TGTGCCAGCAGCTTATTCAGGGACTCCTACAATGAGCAGTTCTTC	CASSLFRDSYNEQFF
NA	TRBV6-5	TRBJ1-2	NA	TGTGCCAGCAGCCCTGTCCAGGTTATGAACTATGGCTACACCTTC	CASSPVQVMNYGYTF
NA	TRBV6-5	TRBJ2-3	once	TGTGCCAGCAGCCGAGGGAGTGGTACGCAGTATTTT	CASSRGSGTQYF
NA	TRBV18	TRBJ1-4	NA	TGTGCCAGCTCACCCACGGCAACTAATGAAAAACTGTTTTTT	CASSPTATNEKLFF
NA	TRBV6-5	TRBJ2-4	NA	TGTGCCAGCAGTTTTGGCACTTTAGCCAAAAACATTCAGTACTTC	CASSFGTLAKNIQYF
NA	TRBV7-9	TRBJ1-1	once	TGTGCCAGCAGCTTGCAGGGCCCTCCTCACACTGAAGCTTTCTTT	CASSLQGPPHTEAFF
NA	TRBV2	TRBJ2-2	NA	TGTGCCAGCAACATAGACTACACCGGGGAGCTGTTTTTT	CASNIDYTGELFF
TRBD1	TRBV7-2	TRBJ1-2	NA	TGTGCCAGCAGCTTTAGAGCAGGGGGAATGTATGGCTACACCTTC	CASSFRAGGMYGYTF
TRBD1	TRBV30	TRBJ1-2	NA	TGTGCCTGGAGACTCCGGGACAGGGGATTTGGCTACACCTTC	CAWRLRDRGFGYTF
TRBD1	TRBV9	TRBJ1-5	NA	TGTGCCAGCAGCGGAAAGGGACAGCTTAATCAGCCCCAGCATTTT	CASSGKGQLNQPQHF
TRBD1	TRBV28	TRBJ1-5	NA	TGTGCCAGCAGTTTATTAGCACAGGGGAATAATCAGCCCCAGCATTTT	CASSLLAQGNNQPQHF
NA	TRBV7-9	TRBJ2-3	NA	TGTGCCAGCAGCTTAGACCAGATTACAGATACGCAGTATTTT	CASSLDQITDTQYF
NA	TRBV4-1	TRBJ2-3	NA	TGCGCCAGCAGCCAAGGACCGAGGGCCGGTAGCAGAGATACGCAGTATTTT	CASSQGPRAGSRDTQYF
TRBD2	TRBV5-4	TRBJ2-7	NA	TGTGCCAGCAGGCCGGGGGGTCCGGGCTACGAGCAGTACTTC	CASRPGGPGYEQYF
TRBD1	TRBV2	TRBJ2-1	NA	TGTGCCAGCAGGGCCGGGACAGGGACAAATGAGCAGTTCTTC	CASRAGTGTNEQFF
NA	TRBV19	TRBJ2-1	NA	TGTGCCAGTAGTACCCGAGGAACGGATCAGTTCTTC	CASSTRGTDQFF
NA	TRBV7-2	TRBJ1-5	NA	TGTGCCAGCAGCCCCATCCGGGACGGCAATCAGCCCCAGCATTTT	CASSPIRDGNQPQHF
NA	TRBV10-3	TRBJ1-3	once	TGTGCCATCAGTGAGTCGGCGGGGCGAGAATCTGGAAACACCATATATTTT	CAISESAGRESGNTIYF
TRBD2	TRBV27	TRBJ2-3	NA	TGTGCCAGCAGTCGGACTAGCGTTAGCACAGATACGCAGTATTTT	CASSRTSVSTDTQYF
NA	TRBV19	TRBJ1-2	NA	TGTGCCAGTTCCCACGGGGCCCCTTACTATGGCTACACCTTC	CASSHGAPYYGYTF
TRBD1	TRBV27	TRBJ2-7	once	TGTGCCAGCAGTTCAAGGGACAGGGCTACCTACGAGCAGTACTTC	CASSSRDRATYEQYF
TRBD1	TRBV5-1	TRBJ1-4	NA	TGCGCCAGCAGCTCCCAGGGGGCAACTAATGAAAAACTGTTTTTT	CASSSQGATNEKLFF
NA	TRBV18	TRBJ2-6	NA	TGTGCCAGCTCACCGTCGGGGTATGGGGCCAACGTCCTGACTTTC	CASSPSGYGANVLTF
NA	TRBV19	TRBJ1-2	once	TGTGCCAGTAGTATCTACAGTGGAGAGGGGATCTATGGCTACACCTTC	CASSIYSGEGIYGYTF
NA	TRBV29-1	TRBJ1-2	NA	TGCAGCGTTGACCTAGACGGCTACACCTTC	CSVDLDGYTF
TRBD2	TRBV6-6	TRBJ2-1	once	TGTGCCAGCAGCCTGGGACTAGTGTACAATGAGCAGTTCTTC	CASSLGLVYNEQFF
NA	TRBV6-1	TRBJ1-2	NA	TGTGCCAGCAGCACTATACAGGTCTATGGCTACACCTTC	CASSTIQVYGYTF
NA	TRBV7-8	TRBJ2-2	NA	TGTGCCAGCAGCTCCGATGAGTACACCGGGGAGCTGTTTTTT	CASSSDEYTGELFF
NA	TRBV19	TRBJ1-1	NA	TGTGCCAGTAAAGGAGCGTACACTGAAGCTTTCTTT	CASKGAYTEAFF
NA	TRBV6-5	TRBJ2-3	NA	TGTGCCAGCAGTTACTCCTCCACGGGAGATACGCAGTATTTT	CASSYSSTGDTQYF
NA	TRBV18	TRBJ1-1	NA	TGTGCCAGCTCACAAACCTCCGCGAACACTGAAGCTTTCTTT	CASSQTSANTEAFF
NA	TRBV28	TRBJ1-5	NA	TGTGCCAGCAGCCGGGGACGAGGGAGTCAGCCCCAGCATTTT	CASSRGRGSQPQHF
TRBD1	TRBV5-1	TRBJ2-3	NA	TGCGCCAGCAGCCAGGACAGGGACCCAGATACGCAGTATTTT	CASSQDRDPDTQYF
NA	TRBV5-6	TRBJ2-3	NA	TGTGCCAGCAGCTTGGGGGGCCCCACAGATACGCAGTATTTT	CASSLGGPTDTQYF
NA	TRBV18	TRBJ1-1	NA	TGTGCCAGCTCACCGACGTATCTGATGAACACTGAAGCTTTCTTT	CASSPTYLMNTEAFF
NA	TRBV18	TRBJ2-7	NA	TGTGCCAGCTCAGACAGGTACGAGCAGTACTTC	CASSDRYEQYF
NA	TRBV19	TRBJ2-5	NA	TGTGCCAGTAGTGATCAGTACCAAGAGACCCAGTACTTC	CASSDQYQETQYF
TRBD2	TRBV4-1	TRBJ2-3	NA	TGCGCCAGCAGAACGGGGGGGAAGACAGATACGCAGTATTTT	CASRTGGKTDTQYF
TRBD2	TRBV6-1	TRBJ2-5	NA	TGTGCCAGCACTTCCGGGACTAGTAAGGAGACCCAGTACTTC	CASTSGTSKETQYF
TRBD2	TRBV11-2	TRBJ2-2	NA	TGTGCCAGCAGCTCGACTAGCGGGAGGAACACCGGGGAGCTGTTTTTT	CASSSTSGRNTGELFF
NA	TRBV6-5	TRBJ1-2	once	TGTGCCAGCAGTCAACAGGGTAACTATGGCTACACCTTC	CASSQQGNYGYTF
NA	TRBV7-9	TRBJ2-7	NA	TGTGCCAGCAGCTTAGTATCTCTGGAGGGGCGTATCTCCTACGAGCAGTACTTC	CASSLVSLEGRISYEQYF
NA	TRBV7-2	TRBJ2-7	NA	TGTGCCAGCAGCTTAGCGGGAGGGGGCCCCTACGAGCAGTACTTC	CASSLAGGGPYEQYF
TRBD1	TRBV5-4	TRBJ2-3	once	TGTGCCAGCAGCTTGGGACAGGGTATAGGTACAGATACGCAGTATTTT	CASSLGQGIGTDTQYF